The clone carrying this T cell receptor beta chain came up a few times. These data originate in a study of blood T cells in healthy people across ages. CDR3 length: 12 amino acids. Germline V CDR1 and CDR2: LGHDT, YNNKEL (reference sequence). V lost 1 base to trimming and J lost 11 bases, with 8 bases between them. The draw of peripheral blood yielded ten milliliters from each donor. Every sample had a minimum of 6.5 million PBMCs isolated. Primed by a sample-barcoded 5' primer and a J-beta primer mix, a second PCR proceeded for 7 to 11 cycles. A single record per CDR3 protein comes from TCRdb applying MiXCR to the 5' RACE reads. The table includes more than 800,000 distinct CDR3 sequences, around 30% detected once.

This chain joins TRBV3-1 and TRBJ1-4; possibly TRBD1 for D (5 bases). Sequences were obtained from blood. This sequence was found in a woman of 80 years or more in good health. The CDR3 loop reads CASSQAGHKLFF. For the CDR3, the DNA is TGTGCCAGCAGCCAAGCAGGGCACAAACTGTTTTTT.